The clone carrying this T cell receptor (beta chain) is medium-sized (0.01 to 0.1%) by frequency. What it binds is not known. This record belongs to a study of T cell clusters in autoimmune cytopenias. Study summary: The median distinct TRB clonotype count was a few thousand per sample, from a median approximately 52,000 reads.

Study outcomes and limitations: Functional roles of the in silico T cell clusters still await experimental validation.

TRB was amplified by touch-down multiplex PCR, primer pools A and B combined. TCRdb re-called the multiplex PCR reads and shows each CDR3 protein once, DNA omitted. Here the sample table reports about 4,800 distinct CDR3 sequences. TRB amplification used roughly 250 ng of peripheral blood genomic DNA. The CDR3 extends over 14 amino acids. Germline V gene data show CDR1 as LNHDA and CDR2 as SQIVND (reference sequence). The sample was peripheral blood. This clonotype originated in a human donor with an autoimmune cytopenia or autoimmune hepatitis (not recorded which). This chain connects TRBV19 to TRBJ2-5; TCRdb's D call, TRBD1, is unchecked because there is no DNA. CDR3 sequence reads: CASSITGTAETQYF.